A selection of T cell receptor beta chains follows, all from one sample in a study of regulatory T cells in long-lasting Graves disease. TCRdb re-called the multiplex PCR reads with MiXCR, one entry per CDR3 protein. The sample includes about 540,000 distinct CDR3 sequences, about 14% seen only once; the top ten take roughly 10%. In addition, the sample was reused for a study of T cells in Graves' hyperthyroidism and ophthalmopathy.

Sample: peripheral blood mononuclear cells (PBMCs), taken at new diagnosis, from a patient treated with antithyroid drugs. These receptors were taken from a man between 25 and 39 years old with Graves disease. CDR3s include the opening cysteine and the closing phenylalanine or tryptophan. A D gene is named only where the DNA matches it firmly. Clone sizes are given selectively: once, few, many, or a class where the clone is expanded.

TRBD2	TRBV4-2	many	TRBJ2-5	CASSQEPGGSAETQYF	TGTGCCAGCAGCCAAGAACCCGGCGGGAGCGCAGAGACCCAGTACTTC
TRBD2	TRBV19	-	TRBJ2-4	CASSITGGPLGAKNIQYF	TGTGCCAGTAGTATAACGGGAGGACCCCTGGGAGCCAAAAACATTCAGTACTTC
TRBD1	TRBV19	few	TRBJ2-7	CASSKYQGVPMDDEQYF	TGTGCCAGTAGTAAATACCAGGGGGTGCCAATGGACGACGAGCAGTACTTC
-	TRBV30	-	TRBJ1-5	CAWSGLGNQPQHF	TGTGCCTGGAGTGGCCTGGGCAATCAGCCCCAGCATTTT
-	TRBV12-3/TRBV12-4	many	TRBJ2-1	CASSYLGRWGDEQFF	TGTGCCAGCAGTTACCTGGGACGATGGGGCGATGAGCAGTTCTTC
TRBD2	TRBV5-1	-	TRBJ2-3	CVSSSSGSGVDTQYF	TGCGTCAGCAGCTCTAGCGGGAGCGGGGTAGATACGCAGTATTTT
TRBD1	TRBV27	many	TRBJ2-2	CASSLVGTANTGELFF	TGTGCCAGCAGTTTAGTCGGGACAGCGAACACCGGGGAGCTGTTTTTT
TRBD1	TRBV6-1	few	TRBJ1-3	CASSGDRVLYGNTIYF	TGTGCCAGCAGTGGGGACAGGGTCCTTTATGGAAACACCATATATTTT
-	TRBV15	many	TRBJ1-1	CATSQNQGAEAFF	TGTGCCACCAGCCAGAATCAGGGCGCTGAAGCTTTCTTT
TRBD1	TRBV20-1	many	TRBJ1-1	CSATGGSGTEAFF	TGCAGTGCTACAGGGGGGTCGGGCACTGAAGCTTTCTTT
TRBD1	TRBV10-1	-	TRBJ2-7	CASRRQGGGNEQYF	TGCGCCAGCAGGCGACAGGGTGGAGGAAACGAGCAGTACTTC
TRBD1	TRBV5-1	-	TRBJ2-2	CASSSQGQAPSNTGELFF	TGCGCCAGCAGCTCCCAAGGACAGGCCCCCTCGAACACCGGGGAGCTGTTTTTT
-	TRBV11-3	-	TRBJ2-5	CASSTGGGMKTQYF	TGTGCCAGCAGCACCGGGGGCGGAATGAAGACCCAGTACTTC
-	TRBV12-3/TRBV12-4	many	TRBJ2-3	CASSMWIHQDTQYF	TGTGCCAGCAGTATGTGGATCCACCAAGATACGCAGTATTTT
TRBD2	TRBV29-1	few	TRBJ2-2	CSVDGLAGFTGELFF	TGCAGCGTTGACGGCCTAGCGGGATTCACCGGGGAGCTGTTTTTT
-	TRBV5-1	-	TRBJ2-4	CASSLLGAKNIQYF	TGCGCCAGCAGCTTGTTGGGGGCCAAAAACATTCAGTACTTC
-	TRBV12-3/TRBV12-4	many	TRBJ1-3	CASSSESTIYF	TGTGCCAGCAGTTCGGAGAGCACCATATATTTT
-	TRBV7-9	few	TRBJ1-1	CASSRTLGQALNTEAFF	TGTGCCAGCAGTCGTACCTTAGGGCAAGCCCTCAACACTGAAGCTTTCTTT
-	TRBV3-1	-	TRBJ1-2	CASSQVPTGAANYGYTF	TGTGCCAGCAGCCAAGTACCCACGGGGGCTGCAAACTATGGCTACACCTTC